The 10 T cell receptor beta chains given below trace back to one sample, sequenced in a study of T-cell reconstitution after alpha-beta-depleted transplantation in children. Unique molecular identifiers were built into the TCRbeta library. TCRdb reprocessed the PCR reads via MiXCR and lists one record per CDR3 protein. Among some 310,000 distinct CDR3 sequences listed, more than 20% were seen once. Sequenced material: PBMCs, mostly from graft donor cells, taken 180 days after TCRalphabeta/CD19-depleted stem cell transplant. The origin of the receptors is a male patient younger than 18 who had a stem cell transplant for acute lymphoblastic leukemia, so the T cells may come from the graft donor.

This clonotype was picked up many times. The rearrangement joins TRBV12-3 or TRBV12-4 to TRBJ2-2; D unclear. V lost 1 base to trimming and J lost 4 bases, with 13 bases between them. The CDR3 is made up of 16 amino acids. CDR3 residues: CASSLEGNLGTGELFF. The CDR3 region has the DNA TGTGCCAGCAGTTTAGAGGGAAACTTAGGCACCGGGGAGCTGTTTTTT.

This chain uses TRBV9 with TRBJ2-5; D gene unclear. Germline loops: CDR1 SGDLS, CDR2 YYNGEE. The CDR3 runs 16 residues. Trimming stripped 0 bases from V and 0 bases from J, with 12 bases between. CDR3 in DNA: TGTGCCAGCAGCGTAGGAGGCCTTGCGTACCAAGAGACCCAGTACTTC. Translating gives CASSVGGLAYQETQYF.

This clonotype was seen repeatedly, ten times or more. V and J are TRBV5-1 and TRBJ2-3; D is perhaps TRBD1 (6 bases). The V end lost 5 bases, the J end lost 4 bases, and 17 bases lay between the germline ends. Germline V gene data show CDR1 as SGHRS and CDR2 as YFSETQ. The CDR3 has 15 residues. The CDR3 region has the DNA TGCGCCAGCAGGAAGGGGGAGAGGTTCGCAGATACGCAGTATTTT. Its translation is CASRKGERFADTQYF.

This clonotype has a handful of counts. The chain carries TRBV18 and TRBJ2-3; D is possibly TRBD1 or TRBD2 (5 bases each). The V and J ends lost 3 bases and 2 bases respectively, with 12 bases between them. CDR3 length: 15 amino acids. Germline loops: CDR1 KGHSH, CDR2 LQKENI. The CDR3 DNA sequence: TGTGCCAGCTCACCTGGGGGACCCCCCACAGATACGCAGTATTTT. Protein: CASSPGGPPTDTQYF.

This clonotype was counted only a few times. The chain joins TRBV10-3 to TRBJ1-1; TRBD1 agrees at 9 bases. V lost 4 bases to trimming and J lost 4 bases; unmatched junction nucleotides: 4. There are 14 residues in the CDR3. Germline assignment: CDR1 ENHRY and CDR2 SYGVKD. The CDR3 spells CAISVGQGSTEAFF. For the CDR3, the DNA is TGTGCCATCAGTGTAGGACAGGGGTCCACTGAAGCTTTCTTT.

The chain uses TRBV11-1 and TRBJ2-1; D gene uncertain. V lost 1 base, J lost 7 bases, and 23 bases lay in between. Germline loops: CDR1 SGHAT, CDR2 FQDESV (reference sequence). The CDR3 is 18 amino acids. In DNA, the CDR3 is TGTGCCAGCAGCTTAGGTCCTCTGAGTGGTAGCTCCTTAAATGAGCAGTTCTTC. The encoded protein is CASSLGPLSGSSLNEQFF.

This chain connects TRBV7-6 to TRBJ2-7; D remains ambiguous. With 5 bases removed from V and 2 bases from J, the gap between germline ends came to 7 bases. Germline CDR1 and CDR2: SGHVS and FNYEAQ. CDR3 size: 12 residues. CDR3 loop: CASSLNAYEQYF. The DNA of the CDR3 is TGTGCCAGCAGCCTTAATGCCTACGAGCAGTACTTC.

There are a few counts of this clonotype. This rearrangement joins TRBV18 to TRBJ2-6; D possibly corresponds to TRBD1 (6 bases). Trimming stripped 3 bases from V and 7 bases from J, with 7 bases between. The CDR3 totals 13 residues. Looked up from germline, CDR1 is KGHSH and CDR2 is LQKENI. CDR3 DNA sequence: TGTGCCAGCTCACCCGGGACAGCCAACGTCCTGACTTTC. This encodes CASSPGTANVLTF.

The chain employs TRBV2 and TRBJ2-7; 9 bases fit TRBD1. The CDR3 is made up of 14 amino acids. J gave up 2 bases and V 6 bases, and 5 bases lay outside the gene matches. Germline values: CDR1 SNHLY, CDR2 FYNNEI. The chain's CDR3 is CASSSTGGPYEQYF. The CDR3, as DNA: TGTGCCAGCAGCTCGACAGGGGGTCCCTACGAGCAGTACTTC. Full variable domain (missing parts from reference TRBV2 and TRBJ2-7): EPEVTQTPSHQVTQMGQEVILRCVPISNHLYFYWYRQILGQKVEFLVSFYNNEISEKSEIFDDQFSVERPDGSNFTLKIRSTKLEDSAMYFCASSSTGGPYEQYFGPGTRLTVT.

This clonotype was seen only a few times. The gene calls are TRBV7-3 and TRBJ1-2, with TRBD1 matching 7 bases. V lost 3 bases to trimming and J lost 0 bases; unmatched junction nucleotides: 16. This CDR3 has 19 residues. CDR1 is SGHTA and CDR2 is FQGTGA in the germline V gene. The CDR3 sequence is CASSFGQAVLAEANYGYTF. The CDR3 DNA is TGTGCCAGCAGCTTTGGACAGGCAGTTCTAGCCGAAGCTAACTATGGCTACACCTTC.